This TCR beta chain was captured by sequencing in a study of blood T cell repertoires in COVID-19. Germline CDR1 is MNHEY and CDR2 is SVGAGI. The CDR3 runs to 14 residues. V trimming: 6 bases; J trimming: 2 bases; junction bases outside the gene matches: 1. There are many counts of this clone. Data came from immunoSEQ multiplex PCR; TCRdb stores just in-frame clones and leaves some out. The profile covers 120,000 or so clones, with over 75% appearing a single time and approximately 8% taken by the ten largest. This rearrangement joins TRBV6-5 to TRBJ1-5; 10 positions agree with TRBD1. Material: peripheral blood. The receptor was isolated from a man over 45 with acute or convalescent COVID-19. The CDR3 region has the DNA TGTGCCAGCAGAGGGACAGGGGGCAATCAGCCCCAGCATTTT. Its protein product is CASRGTGGNQPQHF.